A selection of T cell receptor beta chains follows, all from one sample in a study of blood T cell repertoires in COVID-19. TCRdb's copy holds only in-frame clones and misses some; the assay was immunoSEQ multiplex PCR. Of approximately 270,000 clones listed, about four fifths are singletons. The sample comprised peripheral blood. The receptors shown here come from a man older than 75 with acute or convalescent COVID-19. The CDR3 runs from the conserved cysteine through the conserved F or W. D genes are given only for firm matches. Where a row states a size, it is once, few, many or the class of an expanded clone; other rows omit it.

DNA: TGTGCCAGCAGTCAGCGGGAGGAGCAGTTCTTC; CDR3: CASSQREEQFF; J: TRBJ2-1; size: once; V: TRBV2; D: TRBD2
DNA: TGCGCCAGCAGCTCGATTGGAAACGTCCGGGGTGAGCAGTTCTTC; CDR3: CASSSIGNVRGEQFF; J: TRBJ2-1; size: few; V: TRBV5-1; D: NA
DNA: TGTGCCAGCAGCCAAGGACATCAGGGAATAGATGGCTACACCTTC; CDR3: CASSQGHQGIDGYTF; J: TRBJ1-2; size: NA; V: TRBV3-1/TRBV3-2; D: NA
DNA: TGTGCCAGCAGCTTAGCGGCAGGCACCAGACTGAACACTGAAGCTTTCTTT; CDR3: CASSLAAGTRLNTEAFF; J: TRBJ1-1; size: once; V: TRBV7-2; D: NA
DNA: TGTGCCACCAGCAGACCGGGACAGGGCGGCTATAATTCACCCCTCCACTTT; CDR3: CATSRPGQGGYNSPLHF; J: TRBJ1-6; size: NA; V: TRBV15; D: TRBD1
DNA: TGCGCCAGCAGCCCTGGGCGGACAGGTTGGGATTACGAGCAGTACTTC; CDR3: CASSPGRTGWDYEQYF; J: TRBJ2-7; size: NA; V: TRBV5-1; D: TRBD1
DNA: TGTGCCAGCAGTTTAACAGGGGATACCAATCAGCCCCAGCATTTT; CDR3: CASSLTGDTNQPQHF; J: TRBJ1-5; size: once; V: TRBV6-5; D: TRBD1
DNA: TGTGCCAGCAGCCCTTCAAGGCGGCGATACTACGAGCAGTACTTC; CDR3: CASSPSRRRYYEQYF; J: TRBJ2-7; size: NA; V: TRBV11-1; D: NA
DNA: TGCGCCAGCAGCTTTTTCTCCGAGGGCCAAGAGACCCAGTACTTC; CDR3: CASSFFSEGQETQYF; J: TRBJ2-5; size: NA; V: TRBV5-1; D: NA
DNA: TGTGCCAGCAGCCAACCTAAAACTAGCGCAGATACGCAGTATTTT; CDR3: CASSQPKTSADTQYF; J: TRBJ2-3; size: NA; V: TRBV4-2; D: TRBD2
DNA: TGTGCCAGTAGTTACAGGGATGGGAACACTGAAGCTTTCTTT; CDR3: CASSYRDGNTEAFF; J: TRBJ1-1; size: NA; V: TRBV19; D: NA
DNA: TGTGCCAGCAGCTCTCTCCGGGAAGCGGACCACTACGAGCAGTACTTC; CDR3: CASSSLREADHYEQYF; J: TRBJ2-7; size: NA; V: TRBV7-2; D: NA
DNA: TGTGCCAGCAGCCTACATCCCGAGGAGGGCTACACCTTC; CDR3: CASSLHPEEGYTF; J: TRBJ1-2; size: NA; V: TRBV6-5; D: NA
DNA: TGTGCCAGCTCTAATAGCGGGGGGGCCTCCAAGCAGTACTTC; CDR3: CASSNSGGASKQYF; J: TRBJ2-7; size: NA; V: TRBV18; D: TRBD2
DNA: TGTGCCAGCAGCTCCGGGACAGGAGTAGATACGCAGTATTTT; CDR3: CASSSGTGVDTQYF; J: TRBJ2-3; size: NA; V: TRBV11-1; D: TRBD1
DNA: TGTGCCAGCAGTTACTCCTACGAGCAGTACTTC; CDR3: CASSYSYEQYF; J: TRBJ2-7; size: NA; V: TRBV25-1; D: NA
DNA: TGTGCCAGCAGTGAGATCAGTCATGGCAATCAGCCCCAGCATTTT; CDR3: CASSEISHGNQPQHF; J: TRBJ1-5; size: NA; V: TRBV6-1; D: NA
DNA: TGCGCCAGCAGCTTGGCCAGAACCAATTCACCCCTCCACTTT; CDR3: CASSLARTNSPLHF; J: TRBJ1-6; size: once; V: TRBV5-1; D: NA
DNA: TGTGCCTGGAACGGTAGGGGGGGCCTGGCAGGTGAAGCTTTCTTT; CDR3: CAWNGRGGLAGEAFF; J: TRBJ1-1; size: once; V: TRBV30; D: NA
DNA: TGTGCCGGCAGTCGCCCCGGGAACCCGAACACTGAAGCTTTCTTT; CDR3: CAGSRPGNPNTEAFF; J: TRBJ1-1; size: NA; V: TRBV27; D: NA
DNA: TGTGCCAGTAGTACCCAGTATGGCTACACCTTC; CDR3: CASSTQYGYTF; J: TRBJ1-2; size: NA; V: TRBV19; D: NA
DNA: TGCGCCAGCAGCCAAGAGGGACTAGCGGGGGTTCAAGGCGAGCAGTACTTC; CDR3: CASSQEGLAGVQGEQYF; J: TRBJ2-7; size: NA; V: TRBV4-1; D: TRBD2
DNA: TGTGCCAGCAGCCAACGGAACAGGGGCACAGATACGCAGTATTTT; CDR3: CASSQRNRGTDTQYF; J: TRBJ2-3; size: NA; V: TRBV3-1/TRBV3-2; D: NA
DNA: TGTGCCAGCAGTGAAACAGCTAACTATGGCTACACCTTC; CDR3: CASSETANYGYTF; J: TRBJ1-2; size: NA; V: TRBV2; D: NA
DNA: TGTGCCTGGAGCGTCGGACAGACTGAGGGTGATACGCAGTATTTT; CDR3: CAWSVGQTEGDTQYF; J: TRBJ2-3; size: NA; V: TRBV30; D: NA
DNA: TGCGCCAGCAGCCAGCGGACAAACGGGGAGCTGTTTTTT; CDR3: CASSQRTNGELFF; J: TRBJ2-2; size: NA; V: TRBV4-1; D: NA
DNA: TGTGCCAGCAGCTCTTGGACAGAGGGCTACACCTTC; CDR3: CASSSWTEGYTF; J: TRBJ1-2; size: once; V: TRBV11-2; D: NA
DNA: TGTGCCAGCAGCCAAGATCGGCGGGTGAATTCACCCCTCCACTTT; CDR3: CASSQDRRVNSPLHF; J: TRBJ1-6; size: NA; V: TRBV4-2; D: NA
DNA: TGTGCCAGCAGCTTAGACCGCGTAGCGGGGGCCCACCGTACAGATACGCAGTATTTT; CDR3: CASSLDRVAGAHRTDTQYF; J: TRBJ2-3; size: NA; V: TRBV11-2; D: TRBD2
DNA: TGCGCCAGCAGCTTGGGGGGGCAGTATGAAAAACTGTTTTTT; CDR3: CASSLGGQYEKLFF; J: TRBJ1-4; size: NA; V: TRBV5-1; D: NA
DNA: TGTGCCAGCAGCAAGGGAAATATGGGGGGGGAGAACACTGAAGCTTTCTTT; CDR3: CASSKGNMGGENTEAFF; J: TRBJ1-1; size: few; V: TRBV21-1; D: NA
DNA: TGCGCCAGCAGCTTGGTCGGGGGAGACGGGGAGCTGTTTTTT; CDR3: CASSLVGGDGELFF; J: TRBJ2-2; size: once; V: TRBV5-1; D: NA
DNA: TGTGCCACCAGTCACCGCGACAGGTTCTCCTACAATGAGCAGTTCTTC; CDR3: CATSHRDRFSYNEQFF; J: TRBJ2-1; size: NA; V: TRBV24-1; D: NA
DNA: TGTGCCTGGGGGACAGGTACGCAGTATTTT; CDR3: CAWGTGTQYF; J: TRBJ2-3; size: NA; V: TRBV30; D: TRBD1
DNA: TGTGCCACCAGTGATTTGCCCGGGACAGGGGGCGGCGAGCAGTACTTC; CDR3: CATSDLPGTGGGEQYF; J: TRBJ2-7; size: NA; V: TRBV24-1; D: TRBD1
DNA: TGTGCCAGCAGTCCCCGACAGGCGATAAACACTGAAGCTTTCTTT; CDR3: CASSPRQAINTEAFF; J: TRBJ1-1; size: NA; V: TRBV6-6; D: NA
DNA: TGTGCCAGCGGGACATCCACCTACGAGCAGTACTTC; CDR3: CASGTSTYEQYF; J: TRBJ2-7; size: NA; V: TRBV7-9; D: NA
DNA: TGTGCCAGCAGTGAAGGGACAGTTAAAGAGACCCAGTACTTC; CDR3: CASSEGTVKETQYF; J: TRBJ2-5; size: NA; V: TRBV2; D: NA
DNA: TGTGCCAGCAGCGTAGAGGGTGGAAGGGGCGCTGGAAACACCATATATTTT; CDR3: CASSVEGGRGAGNTIYF; J: TRBJ1-3; size: NA; V: TRBV9; D: NA
DNA: TGTGCCAGCAGCTTAGTTCCAGATAACTATGGCTACACCTTC; CDR3: CASSLVPDNYGYTF; J: TRBJ1-2; size: NA; V: TRBV7-8; D: NA
DNA: TGTGCCAGCAGAATGGACGACAGGGGGAACACTGAAGCTTTCTTT; CDR3: CASRMDDRGNTEAFF; J: TRBJ1-1; size: NA; V: TRBV6-5; D: TRBD1
DNA: TGTGCCAGCAGCCCCCGAATGGGGGGTAGACTCTTCAACACTGAAGCTTTCTTT; CDR3: CASSPRMGGRLFNTEAFF; J: TRBJ1-1; size: NA; V: TRBV13; D: NA
DNA: TGTGCTAGTGCCATCGGGACTAGCGGGACCGAGCAGTACTTC; CDR3: CASAIGTSGTEQYF; J: TRBJ2-7; size: NA; V: TRBV12-5; D: TRBD2
DNA: TGTGCCAGCAGCTTAGATCAGGGCCTCAATGAAAAACTGTTTTTT; CDR3: CASSLDQGLNEKLFF; J: TRBJ1-4; size: NA; V: TRBV7-9; D: NA
DNA: TGTGCCAGCAGCTACGGGGGGGCCCGTGGCTACACCTTC; CDR3: CASSYGGARGYTF; J: TRBJ1-2; size: NA; V: TRBV5-4; D: NA
DNA: TGTGCCAGCAGTGAGGAGATTAATGAAAAACTGTTTTTT; CDR3: CASSEEINEKLFF; J: TRBJ1-4; size: NA; V: TRBV25-1; D: NA
DNA: TGTGCCAGCAGCTTAGAGGGCGGGAGGGCCCTGGAGACCCAGTACTTC; CDR3: CASSLEGGRALETQYF; J: TRBJ2-5; size: NA; V: TRBV7-8; D: TRBD2
DNA: TGTGCCAGCAGCGTAGAAACAGTTAATTCACCCCTCCACTTT; CDR3: CASSVETVNSPLHF; J: TRBJ1-6; size: NA; V: TRBV9; D: NA
DNA: TGTGCCAGCAGTTTATCGGGGTTCCAGCCCCAGCATTTT; CDR3: CASSLSGFQPQHF; J: TRBJ1-5; size: NA; V: TRBV12-3/TRBV12-4; D: NA
DNA: TGTGCCATCAGTGAGTCGAGCACTGAAGCTTTCTTT; CDR3: CAISESSTEAFF; J: TRBJ1-1; size: once; V: TRBV10-3; D: NA
DNA: TGTGCCAGCAGCCAGGCGGGGACCCTCAGGGATGGCTACACCTTC; CDR3: CASSQAGTLRDGYTF; J: TRBJ1-2; size: NA; V: TRBV14; D: NA
DNA: TGTGCCAGCAGCATAAAACAGGGCAGGCGACTCTCTGGAAACACCATATATTTT; CDR3: CASSIKQGRRLSGNTIYF; J: TRBJ1-3; size: NA; V: TRBV21-1; D: NA
DNA: TGTGCCAGCTGGTCCAGGACAGGGGGGACAGATACGCAGTATTTT; CDR3: CASWSRTGGTDTQYF; J: TRBJ2-3; size: NA; V: TRBV6-5; D: TRBD1
DNA: TGTGCCAGCAGCTTTAGAACTAGCGGGGGAGCAGATACGCAGTATTTT; CDR3: CASSFRTSGGADTQYF; J: TRBJ2-3; size: NA; V: TRBV11-2; D: TRBD2
DNA: TGTGCCAGCAGCTACCCGGAGGAGACCCAGTACTTC; CDR3: CASSYPEETQYF; J: TRBJ2-5; size: NA; V: TRBV12-3/TRBV12-4; D: NA
DNA: TGCGCCAGCAGTCAATCGGGCCTTCGGGGGGTCGACGAGCAGTACTTC; CDR3: CASSQSGLRGVDEQYF; J: TRBJ2-7; size: NA; V: TRBV23-1; D: TRBD2
DNA: TGTGCCAGCAGTTTAACAGGGCTCCTAGGTGAAAAACTGTTTTTT; CDR3: CASSLTGLLGEKLFF; J: TRBJ1-4; size: NA; V: TRBV27; D: NA